One sample yielded the 8 T cell receptor beta chains listed below, sequenced in a study of shared clonotypes between healthy human individuals. Clones were sequenced by immunoSEQ multiplex PCR, and TCRdb holds only the in-frame ones, with some missing. The table shows about 2 million clones, with roughly 95% occurring only once. What was sequenced was naive CD4+ T cells sorted from blood. The subset is: CD45RA+ positively selected. The receptors originated from a man aged 18 to 29 in good health.

The chain links TRBV28 to TRBJ1-5; 7 bases align to TRBD1. Germline CDR1 MDHEN, CDR2 SYDVKM. With V trimmed by 6 bases and J by 6 bases, 8 bases remained unmatched. The CDR3 covers 14 residues. CDR3 nucleotide sequence: TGTGCCAGCAGCCCCCGGGACAGTAGTCAGCCCCAGCATTTT. Protein: CASSPRDSSQPQHF.

The CDR3 sequence is CASSAIGSGEETQYF. As DNA, the CDR3 is TGTGCCAGCAGTGCAATAGGCAGCGGGGAAGAGACCCAGTACTTC. The rearrangement links TRBV25-1 to TRBJ2-5, with 7 bases matching TRBD2. Trimming took 4 bases from V and 3 from J; bases not matched to a gene: 8. The CDR3 is 15 amino acids. CDR1 and CDR2 (germline): MGHDK, SYGVNS.

V is TRBV7-2 and J is TRBJ1-1; D call uncertain. Germline loops: CDR1 SGHTA, CDR2 FQGNSA. V was cut by 4 bases and J by 7 bases, with 22 bases left in between. CDR3 length equals 16 residues. The CDR3 DNA follows: TGTGCCAGCAGCTCCCGGGCCTTCCCTCTCCTGGGTGAAGCTTTCTTT. Translated, it gives CASSSRAFPLLGEAFF.

The chain uses TRBV6-5 and TRBJ2-2, with TRBD1 identical over 8 bases. This CDR3 is built from 14 residues. Germline assignment: CDR1 MNHEY and CDR2 SVGAGI. The V and J ends lost 7 bases and 5 bases, in that order; junction bases with no gene match: 6. CDR3 loop: CASKDRAGTGELFF. DNA of the CDR3: TGTGCCAGCAAGGACAGGGCGGGGACCGGGGAGCTGTTTTTT.

In this sample, this clone turned up a few times. V and J are TRBV5-6 and TRBJ2-3; possible D gene TRBD2, 5 bases. Germline CDR1 reads SGHDT; CDR2 reads YYEEEE. Trimming took off 3 bases at V and 6 bases at J, with 14 bases between the two ends. CDR3 length: 14 residues. This CDR3 reads CASSSTLTGDTQYF. The CDR3 DNA is TGTGCCAGCAGCTCCACGTTAACGGGGGATACGCAGTATTTT.

The gene calls are TRBV28 and TRBJ1-2; the D is unclear. From germline, CDR1 is MDHEN and CDR2 SYDVKM. CDR3 length equals 18 residues. V lost 1 base, J lost 0 bases, and 18 bases lay in between. CDR3 region: CASSLSEGWRLSNYGYTF. The CDR3, as DNA: TGTGCCAGCAGTTTATCCGAAGGATGGAGGCTTTCTAACTATGGCTACACCTTC.

J is TRBJ1-2 and V is TRBV7-9, with 8 bases aligning to TRBD1. Trimming took 4 bases from V and 0 from J; bases not matched to a gene: 4. Germline assignment: CDR1 SEHNR and CDR2 FQNEAQ (reference sequence). The CDR3 has 15 amino acids. The CDR3 loop reads CASSYEQGANYGYTF. CDR3 DNA sequence: TGTGCCAGCAGCTATGAACAGGGGGCTAACTATGGCTACACCTTC.

V and J are TRBV11-3 and TRBJ2-2, with 10 nucleotides matching TRBD2. CDR3 size: 16 residues. Looked up from germline, CDR1 is SGHNT and CDR2 is YENEEA. The J segment lost 3 bases and the V segment lost 5 bases, leaving 6 bases of the junction unmatched. This chain's CDR3 is CASSKAGGSYTGELFF. The CDR3 nucleotides are TGTGCCAGCAGCAAAGCGGGGGGGTCCTACACCGGGGAGCTGTTTTTT.